The next 7 T cell receptor beta chains were all read from a single sample in a study of PD-L1 blockade in urothelial cancer. Noted time point: peripheral blood 6 weeks after treatment start. TCRdb's table, derived via immunoSEQ multiplex PCR, lists solely in-frame clones and lacks some. The table has 48,000 or so clones, about 82% seen once. This material consisted of PBMCs, taken around atezolizumab (anti-PD-L1) treatment. The receptors come from a man aged 65 to 79 with urothelial cancer.

This rearrangement joins TRBV7-2 to TRBJ1-1; 7 bases are shared with TRBD1. Trimming took 4 bases from V and 12 from J; bases not matched to a gene: 8. The CDR3 totals 12 residues. CDR1 and CDR2 from the germline V gene are SGHTA and FQGNSA. CDR3 protein: CASSWGTVSTFF. The CDR3, as DNA: TGTGCCAGCAGCTGGGGGACAGTTTCAACTTTCTTT.

The J gene is TRBJ2-1, the V gene TRBV7-9, with unresolved D. Germline V gene data show CDR1 as SEHNR and CDR2 as FQNEAQ (reference sequence). The CDR3 runs 13 residues. The V end was cut by 3 bases, the J end by 7 bases, with 10 bases between. The CDR3 here is CASSFTTNNEQFF. For the CDR3, the DNA is TGTGCCAGCAGCTTTACCACTAATAATGAGCAGTTCTTC.

The chain uses TRBV9 and TRBJ1-2; TRBD1 aligns across 8 bases. V trimming: 3 bases; J trimming: 5 bases; junction bases outside the gene matches: 18. The CDR3 has 18 residues. Germline CDR1 is SGDLS and CDR2 is YYNGEE. The CDR3 nucleotides are TGTGCCAGCAGCGCCCATGGACAGGGAGGAGGGTCGTTTTATGGCTACACCTTC. Translating it yields CASSAHGQGGGSFYGYTF.

In regard to this clone: Additional DNA sequences in this sample encode the identical CDR3. For the CDR3, the DNA is TGCGCCAGCAGCTTAGCGGGGCCCTACGAGCAGTACTTC. Its translation: CASSLAGPYEQYF. The J gene is TRBJ2-7, the V gene TRBV5-1; TRBD2 matches 7 bases. The CDR3 consists of 13 residues. Germline CDR1 SGHRS, CDR2 YFSETQ. V dropped 2 bases and J dropped 2; count of bases not matched to a gene: 1.

The chain uses TRBV9 and TRBJ2-3; D perhaps matches TRBD1 (6 bases). V was trimmed by 4 bases and J by 1 base, leaving 10 bases between them. The CDR3 extends over 14 amino acids. Germline values: CDR1 SGDLS, CDR2 YYNGEE. CDR3 residues: CASSLGTRTDTQYF. The CDR3 nucleotides read TGTGCCAGCAGCCTCGGGACACGCACAGATACGCAGTATTTT.

This clone has a count of ten or more. Other DNA sequences within the sample encode an identical CDR3. V gene TRBV27 combines with J gene TRBJ2-1, with D unresolved. Trimming removed 6 bases at V and 0 bases at J, with 3 bases between. In germline, CDR1 is MNHEY, CDR2 SMNVEV (reference sequence). The CDR3 spans 12 residues. CDR3 loop: CASSGSYNEQFF. The CDR3 DNA reads TGTGCCAGCAGCGGCTCCTACAATGAGCAGTTCTTC.

The J gene is TRBJ2-3, the V gene TRBV2; 11 bases map to TRBD1. CDR1 SNHLY and CDR2 FYNNEI come from the germline V gene. V trimming: 4 bases; J trimming: 5 bases; junction bases outside the gene matches: 8. The CDR3 totals 16 residues. The CDR3: CASSAGQGAQLDTQYF. In DNA form, the CDR3 reads TGTGCCAGCAGTGCAGGACAGGGGGCGCAACTAGATACGCAGTATTTT.